This T cell receptor beta chain was found in a study of blood T cell repertoires in COVID-19. As for the study in general: Some COVID-19 samples were acute and others convalescent; all came from the United States, Italy and Spain. In each case, the material was cDNA or gDNA derived from T cells, B-cell-depleted T cells, or PBMCs.

Under the authors' procedure: Reference gene primer amplification yielded estimated nucleated cell counts. Profiling relied on immunoSEQ multiplex PCR, and the TCRdb table lists in-frame clones only, not all of them. D and trimming were read from the DNA, whereas the V and J calls and clone size are those reported in that table. The table lists about 150,000 clones, roughly nine tenths of them singletons, with more than 2% in the top ten. This clone was detected once. Germline-derived CDR1 and CDR2 are MNHNS and SASEGT. The CDR3 spans 13 residues. The V end was cut by 11 bases, the J end by 1 base, with 14 bases between.

Sequencing was performed on peripheral blood. This receptor was obtained from a woman aged 70-85 years with acute or convalescent COVID-19. V and J are TRBV6-1 and TRBJ1-1, with D perhaps matching TRBD1 (5 bases). CDR3 in DNA: TGTGCCTCTACTCGGAGGGGGAACACTGAAGCTTTCTTT. This gives the protein CASTRRGNTEAFF.